This TCR beta chain was observed in a study of T cell responses to AZD1222 COVID-19 vaccine. TCRdb's copy holds only in-frame clones and misses some; the assay was immunoSEQ multiplex PCR. The sample holds 150,000 to 180,000 clones, 88% seen once. Trimming removed 0 bases from V and 1 base from J, with 16 bases in between. Germline CDR1 reads SGHKS; CDR2 reads YYEKEE (reference sequence). This CDR3 contains 17 residues. This sequence joins TRBV5-5 and TRBJ1-1, with unresolved D. The TCR originated in an adult in good health. Sample: peripheral blood, taken on day 0 of AZD1222 vaccination. CDR3 DNA sequence: TGTGCCAGCAGCTTGGTGGCGTCGAATTTGCGGAACACTGAAGCTTTCTTT. Protein product: CASSLVASNLRNTEAFF.